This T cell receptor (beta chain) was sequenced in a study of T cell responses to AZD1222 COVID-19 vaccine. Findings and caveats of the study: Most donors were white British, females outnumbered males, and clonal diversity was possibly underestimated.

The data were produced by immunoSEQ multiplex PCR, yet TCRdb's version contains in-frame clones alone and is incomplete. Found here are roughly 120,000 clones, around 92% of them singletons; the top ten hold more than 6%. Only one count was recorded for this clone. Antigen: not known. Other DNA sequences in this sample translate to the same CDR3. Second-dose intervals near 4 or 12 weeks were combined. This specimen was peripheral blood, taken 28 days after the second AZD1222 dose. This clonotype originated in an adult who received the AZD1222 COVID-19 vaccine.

The CDR3 DNA reads as TGTGCCAGCTCACCCGATGAAACAACCGGCAATCAGCCCCAGCATTTT. Translation: CASSPDETTGNQPQHF. The rearrangement joins TRBV18 to TRBJ1-5, with no clear D. Germline values: CDR1 KGHSH, CDR2 LQKENI. The CDR3 contains 16 residues. Trimming took off 3 bases at V and 2 bases at J, with 14 bases between the two ends.